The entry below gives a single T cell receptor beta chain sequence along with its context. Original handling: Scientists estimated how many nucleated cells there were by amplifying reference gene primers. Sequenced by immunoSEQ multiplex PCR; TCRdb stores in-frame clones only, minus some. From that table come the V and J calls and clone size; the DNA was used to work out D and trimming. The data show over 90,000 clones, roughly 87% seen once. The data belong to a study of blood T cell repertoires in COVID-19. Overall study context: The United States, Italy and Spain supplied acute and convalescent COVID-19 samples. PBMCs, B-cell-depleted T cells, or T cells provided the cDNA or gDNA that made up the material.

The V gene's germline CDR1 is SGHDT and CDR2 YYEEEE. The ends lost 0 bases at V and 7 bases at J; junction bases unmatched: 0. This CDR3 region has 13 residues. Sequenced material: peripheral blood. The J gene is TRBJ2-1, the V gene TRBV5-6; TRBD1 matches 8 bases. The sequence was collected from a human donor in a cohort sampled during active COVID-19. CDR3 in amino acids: CASSLGTGNEQFF. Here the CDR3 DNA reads TGTGCCAGCAGCTTGGGGACAGGGAATGAGCAGTTCTTC.